This T cell receptor beta chain emerged from a study of vaccination and CD4 T cells after COVID-19. Study-level background: The convalescents, six males and four females, included two who were Hispanic. Overlapping spike peptides of SARS-CoV-2, HCoV-NL63, HCoV-OC43 and HCoV-229E were used, and cells were stimulated with them. Findings of the study overall: Spike mono-reactive status applied to 304 of 307 vaccine-specific clones in convalescent patients.

Treatment defined: roughly 10-day PBMC culture with coronavirus spike peptide pools or control peptides (ViraFEST assay). With the Oncomine TCR Beta short-read assay, DNA from cultured CD4+ T cells was sequenced. Cultured CD4+ T cells yielded the extracted genomic DNA. TCRdb processed the PCR reads anew with MiXCR; each CDR3 protein has one entry. This sample yields fewer than 15,000 distinct CDR3 sequences, of which around 67% are seen a single time; more than 9.5% belongs to the top ten. From germline, CDR1 is SGHTA and CDR2 FQGNSA. The junction had 3 bases not matched to a gene; V was cut back by 5 bases and J by 2 bases. The CDR3 totals 15 residues. Remarks on this clonotype: Antigen specificity is unknown.

The sequenced sample consisted of CD4+ T cells from blood, cultured in vitro. The sequence derives from a human donor who had recovered from COVID-19. This rearrangement joins TRBV7-2 to TRBJ1-4; 9 bases fit TRBD1. The CDR3 here is CASSPTGGTNEKLFF. The CDR3 region has the DNA TGTGCCAGCAGCCCTACAGGGGGCACTAATGAAAAACTGTTTTTT.